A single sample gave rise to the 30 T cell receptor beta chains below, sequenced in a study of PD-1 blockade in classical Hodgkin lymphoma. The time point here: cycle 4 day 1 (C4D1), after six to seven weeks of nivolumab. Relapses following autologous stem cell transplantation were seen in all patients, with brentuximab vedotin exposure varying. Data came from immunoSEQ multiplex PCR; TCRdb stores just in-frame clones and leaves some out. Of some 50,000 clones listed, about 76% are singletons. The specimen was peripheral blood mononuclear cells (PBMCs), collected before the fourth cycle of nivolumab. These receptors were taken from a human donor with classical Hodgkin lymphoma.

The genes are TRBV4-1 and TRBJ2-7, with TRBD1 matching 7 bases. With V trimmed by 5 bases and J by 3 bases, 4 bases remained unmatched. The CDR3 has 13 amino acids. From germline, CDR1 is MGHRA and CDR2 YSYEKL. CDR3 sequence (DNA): TGCGCCAGCAGCTTTGCAGGGGGCTACGAGCAGTACTTC. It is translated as CASSFAGGYEQYF.

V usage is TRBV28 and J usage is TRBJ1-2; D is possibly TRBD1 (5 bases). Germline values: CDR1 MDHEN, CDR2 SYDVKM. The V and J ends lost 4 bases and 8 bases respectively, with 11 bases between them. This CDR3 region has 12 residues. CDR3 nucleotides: TGTGCCAGCAGTTCAGGGTACTGGGGCTACACCTTC. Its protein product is CASSSGYWGYTF.

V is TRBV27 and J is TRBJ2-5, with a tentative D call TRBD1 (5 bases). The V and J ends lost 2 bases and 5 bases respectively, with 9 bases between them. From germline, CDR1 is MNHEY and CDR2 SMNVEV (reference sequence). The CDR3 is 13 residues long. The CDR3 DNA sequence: TGTGCCAGCAGTTTAGCAGGGTCGGAGACCCAGTACTTC. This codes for CASSLAGSETQYF.

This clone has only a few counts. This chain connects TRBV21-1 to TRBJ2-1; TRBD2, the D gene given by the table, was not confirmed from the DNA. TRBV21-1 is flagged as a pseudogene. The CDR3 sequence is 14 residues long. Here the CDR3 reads CASTREREYNEQFF. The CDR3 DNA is TGTGCCAGCACTAGGGAGCGGGAGTACAATGAGCAGTTCTTC.

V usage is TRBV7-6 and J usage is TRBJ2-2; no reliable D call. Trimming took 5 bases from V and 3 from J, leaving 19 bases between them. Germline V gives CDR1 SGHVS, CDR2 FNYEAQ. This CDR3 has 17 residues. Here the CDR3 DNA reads TGTGCCAGCAGCCCTAATCCCCTGACCTCTGACACCGGGGAGCTGTTTTTT. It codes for CASSPNPLTSDTGELFF.

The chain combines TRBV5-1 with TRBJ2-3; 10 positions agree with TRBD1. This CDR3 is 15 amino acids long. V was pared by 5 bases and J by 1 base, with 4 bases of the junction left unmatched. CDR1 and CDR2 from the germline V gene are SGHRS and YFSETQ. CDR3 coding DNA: TGCGCCAGCAGGACCGGGACAGGGGGCACAGATACGCAGTATTTT. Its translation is CASRTGTGGTDTQYF.

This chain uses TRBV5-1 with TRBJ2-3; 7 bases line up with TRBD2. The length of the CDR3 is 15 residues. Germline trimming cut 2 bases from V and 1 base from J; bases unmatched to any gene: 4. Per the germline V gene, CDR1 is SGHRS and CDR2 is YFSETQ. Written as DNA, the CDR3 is TGCGCCAGCAGCTTTGCCACTAGCGGCACAGATACGCAGTATTTT. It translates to CASSFATSGTDTQYF.

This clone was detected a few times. The DNA for the CDR3 is TGCGCCAGCAGCCAAGATCTAATCGGAGGTCAGCCCCAGCATTTT. Translated: CASSQDLIGGQPQHF. The V call is TRBV4-3, the J call TRBJ1-5; D is undetermined. Germline V gene sequence: CDR1 LGHNA, CDR2 YSLEER. The CDR3 has 15 residues. Trimming shortened V by 0 bases and J by 6 bases, and 12 bases separated the two germline ends.

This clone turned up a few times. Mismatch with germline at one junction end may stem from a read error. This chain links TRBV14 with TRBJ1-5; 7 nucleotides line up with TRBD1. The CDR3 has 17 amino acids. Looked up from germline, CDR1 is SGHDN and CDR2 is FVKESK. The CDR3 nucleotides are TGTGCCAGCAGCCGAGGACACCGGGACAGAGGGTATAGGACCCAACATTTT. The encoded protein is CASSRGHRDRGYRTQHF.

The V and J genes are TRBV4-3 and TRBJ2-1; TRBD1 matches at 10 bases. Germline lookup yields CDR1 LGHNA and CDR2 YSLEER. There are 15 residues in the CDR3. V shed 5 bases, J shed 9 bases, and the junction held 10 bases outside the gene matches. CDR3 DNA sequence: TGCGCCAGCAGCGTACCGGGACAGGGGAGGGGTGAGCAGTTCTTC. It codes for CASSVPGQGRGEQFF.

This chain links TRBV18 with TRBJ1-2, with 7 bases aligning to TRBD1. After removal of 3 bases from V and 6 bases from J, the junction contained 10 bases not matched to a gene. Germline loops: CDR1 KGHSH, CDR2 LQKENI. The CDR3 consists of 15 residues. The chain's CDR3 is CASSPLHEQGNGYTF. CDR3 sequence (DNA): TGTGCCAGCTCACCCCTCCACGAACAGGGGAATGGCTACACCTTC. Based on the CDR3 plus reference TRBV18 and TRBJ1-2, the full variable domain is NAGVMQNPRHLVRRRGQEARLRCSPMKGHSHVYWYRQLPEEGLKFMVYLQKENIIDESGMPKERFSAEFPKEGPSILRIQQVVRGDSAAYFCASSPLHEQGNGYTFGSGTRLTVV.

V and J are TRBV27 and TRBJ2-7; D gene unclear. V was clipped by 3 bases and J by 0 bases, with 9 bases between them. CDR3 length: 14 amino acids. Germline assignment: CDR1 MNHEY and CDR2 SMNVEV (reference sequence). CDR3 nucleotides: TGTGCCAGCAGTTTCGATGCGAGCTCCTACGAGCAGTACTTC. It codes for CASSFDASSYEQYF.

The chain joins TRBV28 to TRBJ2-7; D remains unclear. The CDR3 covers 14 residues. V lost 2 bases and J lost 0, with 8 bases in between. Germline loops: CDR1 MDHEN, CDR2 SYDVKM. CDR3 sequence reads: CASSLPTGSYEQYF. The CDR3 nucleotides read TGTGCCAGCAGTTTACCTACGGGCTCCTACGAGCAGTACTTC.

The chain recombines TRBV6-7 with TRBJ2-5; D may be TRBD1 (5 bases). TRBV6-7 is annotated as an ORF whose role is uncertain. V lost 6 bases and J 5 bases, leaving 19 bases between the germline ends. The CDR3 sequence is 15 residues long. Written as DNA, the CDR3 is TGTGCCAGCAGCCCCAGTGCAGGGATGGAGGAGACCCAGTACTTC. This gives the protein CASSPSAGMEETQYF.

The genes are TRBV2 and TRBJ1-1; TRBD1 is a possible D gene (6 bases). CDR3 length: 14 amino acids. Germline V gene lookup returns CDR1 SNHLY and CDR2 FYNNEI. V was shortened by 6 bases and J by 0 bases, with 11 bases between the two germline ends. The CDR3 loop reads CASRRQAMNTEAFF. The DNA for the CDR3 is TGTGCCAGCAGAAGACAGGCAATGAACACTGAAGCTTTCTTT. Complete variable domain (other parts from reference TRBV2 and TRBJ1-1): EPEVTQTPSHQVTQMGQEVILRCVPISNHLYFYWYRQILGQKVEFLVSFYNNEISEKSEIFDDQFSVERPDGSNFTLKIRSTKLEDSAMYFCASRRQAMNTEAFFGQGTRLTVV.

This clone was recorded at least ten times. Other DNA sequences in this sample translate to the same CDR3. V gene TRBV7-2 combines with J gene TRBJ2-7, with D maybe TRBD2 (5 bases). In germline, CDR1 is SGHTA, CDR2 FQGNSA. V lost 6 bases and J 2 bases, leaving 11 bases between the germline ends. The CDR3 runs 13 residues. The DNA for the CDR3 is TGTGCCAGCAGTTTTGGACTGACCTACGAGCAGTACTTC. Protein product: CASSFGLTYEQYF. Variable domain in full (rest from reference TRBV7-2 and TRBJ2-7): GAGVSQSPSNKVTEKGKDVELRCDPISGHTALYWYRQSLGQGLEFLIYFQGNSAPDKSGLPSDRFSAERTGGSVSTLTIQRTQQEDSAVYLCASSFGLTYEQYFGPGTRLTVT.

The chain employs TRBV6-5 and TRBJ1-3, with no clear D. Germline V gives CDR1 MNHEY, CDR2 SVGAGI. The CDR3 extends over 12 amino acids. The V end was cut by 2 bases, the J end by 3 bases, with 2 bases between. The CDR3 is CASSYDGNTIYF. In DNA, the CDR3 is TGTGCCAGCAGTTACGATGGAAACACCATATATTTT.

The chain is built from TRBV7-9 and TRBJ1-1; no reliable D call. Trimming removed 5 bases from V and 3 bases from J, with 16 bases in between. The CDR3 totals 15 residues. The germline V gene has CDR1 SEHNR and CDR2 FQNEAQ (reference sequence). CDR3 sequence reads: CASSHGEILYTEAFF. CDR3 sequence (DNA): TGTGCCAGCAGCCACGGGGAGATATTATACACTGAAGCTTTCTTT.

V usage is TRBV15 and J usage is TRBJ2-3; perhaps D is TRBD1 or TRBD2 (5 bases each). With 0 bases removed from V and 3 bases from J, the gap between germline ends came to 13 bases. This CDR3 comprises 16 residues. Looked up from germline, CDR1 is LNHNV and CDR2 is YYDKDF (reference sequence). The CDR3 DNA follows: TGTGCCACCAGCAGAGATGAGGGGTGGGGGACAGATACGCAGTATTTT. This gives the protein CATSRDEGWGTDTQYF.

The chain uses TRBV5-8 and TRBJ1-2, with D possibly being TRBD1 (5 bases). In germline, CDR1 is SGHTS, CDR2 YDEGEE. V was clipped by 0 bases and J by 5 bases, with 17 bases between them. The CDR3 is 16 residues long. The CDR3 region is CASSLEGTVAAYGYTF. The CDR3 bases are TGTGCCAGCAGCTTGGAGGGGACGGTGGCTGCTTATGGCTACACCTTC.

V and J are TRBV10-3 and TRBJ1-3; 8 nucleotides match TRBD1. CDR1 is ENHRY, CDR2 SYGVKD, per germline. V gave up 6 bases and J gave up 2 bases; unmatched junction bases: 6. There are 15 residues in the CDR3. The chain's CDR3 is CAIRQGATAGNTIYF. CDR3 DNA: TGTGCCATCAGGCAGGGGGCTACCGCTGGAAACACCATATATTTT.

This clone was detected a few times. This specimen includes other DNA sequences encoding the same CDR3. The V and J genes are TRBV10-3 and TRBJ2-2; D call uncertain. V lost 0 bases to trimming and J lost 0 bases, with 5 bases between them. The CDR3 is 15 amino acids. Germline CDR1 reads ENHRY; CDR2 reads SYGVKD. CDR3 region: CAISESGPNTGELFF. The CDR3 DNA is TGTGCCATCAGTGAGTCGGGCCCGAACACCGGGGAGCTGTTTTTT.

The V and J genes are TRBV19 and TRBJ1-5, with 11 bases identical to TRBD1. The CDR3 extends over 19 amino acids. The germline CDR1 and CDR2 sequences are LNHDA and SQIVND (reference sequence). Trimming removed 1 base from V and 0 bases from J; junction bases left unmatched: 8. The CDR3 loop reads CASSIVSGTGGYSNQPQHF. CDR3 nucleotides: TGTGCCAGTAGTATAGTTTCCGGGACAGGGGGTTATAGCAATCAGCCCCAGCATTTT.

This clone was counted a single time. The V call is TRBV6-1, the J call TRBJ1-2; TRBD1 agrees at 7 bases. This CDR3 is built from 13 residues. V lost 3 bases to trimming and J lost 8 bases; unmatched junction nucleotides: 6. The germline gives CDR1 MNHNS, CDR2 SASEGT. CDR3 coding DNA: TGTGCCAGCAGTGAGCAACAGGGGAACGGCTACACCTTC. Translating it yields CASSEQQGNGYTF.

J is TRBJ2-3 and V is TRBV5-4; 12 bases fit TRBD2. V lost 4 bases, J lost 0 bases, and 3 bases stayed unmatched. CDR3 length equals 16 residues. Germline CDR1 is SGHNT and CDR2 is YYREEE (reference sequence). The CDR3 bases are TGTGCCAGCAGCCCTGGGACTAGCGGGAGCACAGATACGCAGTATTTT. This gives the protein CASSPGTSGSTDTQYF. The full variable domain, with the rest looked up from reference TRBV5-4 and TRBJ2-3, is ETGVTQSPTHLIKTRGQQVTLRCSSQSGHNTVSWYQQALGQGPQFIFQYYREEENGRGNFPPRFSGLQFPNYSSELNVNALELDDSALYLCASSPGTSGSTDTQYFGPGTRLTVL.

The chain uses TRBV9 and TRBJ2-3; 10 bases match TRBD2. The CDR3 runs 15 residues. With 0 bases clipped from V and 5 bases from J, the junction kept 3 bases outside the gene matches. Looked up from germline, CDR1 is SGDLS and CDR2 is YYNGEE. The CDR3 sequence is CASSVDSGGRDTQYF. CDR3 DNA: TGTGCCAGCAGCGTAGATAGCGGGGGGAGAGATACGCAGTATTTT.

Written as DNA, the CDR3 is TGCGCCAGCAGCTTGAATGGTGACAGGGGAAACACCATATATTTT. It is translated as CASSLNGDRGNTIYF. This chain links TRBV5-1 with TRBJ1-3, with D perhaps TRBD1 (6 bases). Per the germline V gene, CDR1 is SGHRS and CDR2 is YFSETQ. The CDR3 is 15 amino acids. The V end was cut by 1 base, the J end by 4 bases, with 12 bases between.

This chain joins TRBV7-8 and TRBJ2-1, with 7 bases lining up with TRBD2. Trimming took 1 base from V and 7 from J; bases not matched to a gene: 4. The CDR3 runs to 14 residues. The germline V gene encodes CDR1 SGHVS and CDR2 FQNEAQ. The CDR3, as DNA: TGTGCCAGCAGCTTAGGGGGACTACGGAATGAGCAGTTCTTC. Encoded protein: CASSLGGLRNEQFF.

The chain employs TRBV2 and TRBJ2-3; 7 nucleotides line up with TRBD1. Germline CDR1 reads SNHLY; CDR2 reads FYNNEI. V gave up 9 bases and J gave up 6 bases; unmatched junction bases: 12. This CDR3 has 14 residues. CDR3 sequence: CASSGQQVMDTQYF. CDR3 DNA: TGTGCCAGTTCGGGACAGCAGGTTATGGATACGCAGTATTTT.

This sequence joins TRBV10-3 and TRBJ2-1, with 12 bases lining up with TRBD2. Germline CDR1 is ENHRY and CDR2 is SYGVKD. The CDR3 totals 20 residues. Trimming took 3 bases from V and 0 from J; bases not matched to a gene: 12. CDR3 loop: CAISDSVGTSGFSSYNEQFF. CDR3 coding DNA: TGTGCCATCAGTGATTCGGTCGGGACTAGCGGGTTTAGCTCCTACAATGAGCAGTTCTTC.